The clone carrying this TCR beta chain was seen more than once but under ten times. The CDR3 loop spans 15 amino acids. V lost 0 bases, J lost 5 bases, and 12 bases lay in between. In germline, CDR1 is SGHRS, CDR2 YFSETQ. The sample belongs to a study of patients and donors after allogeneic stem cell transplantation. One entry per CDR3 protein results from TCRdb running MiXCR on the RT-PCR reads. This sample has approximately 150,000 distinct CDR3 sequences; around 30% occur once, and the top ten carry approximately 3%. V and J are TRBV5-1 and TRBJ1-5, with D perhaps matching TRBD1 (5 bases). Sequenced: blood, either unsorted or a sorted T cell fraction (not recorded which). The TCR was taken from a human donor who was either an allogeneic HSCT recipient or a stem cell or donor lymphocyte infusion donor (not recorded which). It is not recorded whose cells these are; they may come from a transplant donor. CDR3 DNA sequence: TGCGCCAGCAGCTTGGACGGGGGAGATTATCAGCCCCAGCATTTT. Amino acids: CASSLDGGDYQPQHF. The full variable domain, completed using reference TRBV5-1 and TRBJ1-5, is KAGVTQTPRYLIKTRGQQVTLSCSPISGHRSVSWYQQTPGQGLQFLFEYFSETQRNKGNFPGRFSGRQFSNSRSEMNVSTLELGDSALYLCASSLDGGDYQPQHFGDGTRLSIL.